These 27 T cell receptor beta chains were sequenced from one sample in a study of cytomegalovirus exposure and HLA in healthy donors. The PCR had 60 Vbeta and 13 Jbeta primers. Data came from immunoSEQ multiplex PCR; TCRdb stores just in-frame clones and leaves some out. The profile covers 200,000 to 300,000 clones, with around 80% appearing a single time and 4.5% to 6% taken by the ten largest. Input material: PBMCs. These receptors came from a woman aged 40 to 50 in good health and CMV-seropositive.

The chain employs TRBV9 and TRBJ2-3; TRBD2 aligns across 10 bases. Looked up from germline, CDR1 is SGDLS and CDR2 is YYNGEE. The CDR3 runs 14 residues. J lost 8 bases, V lost 3 bases, and 6 bases had no gene match. The CDR3 DNA sequence: TGTGCCAGCAGCGCAGCGGGGGGGCAGGTTACGCAGTATTTT. It specifies CASSAAGGQVTQYF. The full variable domain, its missing parts supplied by reference TRBV9 and TRBJ2-3, is DSGVTQTPKHLITATGQRVTLRCSPRSGDLSVYWYQQSLDQGLQFLIQYYNGEERAKGNILERFSAQQFPDLHSELNLSSLELGDSALYFCASSAAGGQVTQYFGPGTRLTVL.

In its sample, this clone was seen a few times. This sequence joins TRBV4-2 and TRBJ2-3, with 8 bases aligning to TRBD1. Germline lookup yields CDR1 LGHNA and CDR2 YNFKEQ. This CDR3 has 17 amino acids. J was trimmed by 4 bases and V by 3 bases; bases with no gene match: 12. CDR3 bases: TGTGCCAGCAGCCACGTGAGACAGGGGAGTTTAGCAGATACGCAGTATTTT. Translation: CASSHVRQGSLADTQYF.

With regard to this clone: Additional DNA sequences in this sample encode the identical CDR3. V usage is TRBV10-3 and J usage is TRBJ2-7; the match to TRBD2 covers 11 bases. This CDR3 comprises 14 residues. Germline-derived CDR1 and CDR2 are ENHRY and SYGVKD. The ends lost 9 bases at V and 0 bases at J; junction bases unmatched: 4. The CDR3 DNA is TGTGCCATTTCCGGGACTAGCGGCTCCTACGAGCAGTACTTC. Translation gives CAISGTSGSYEQYF.

This chain connects TRBV27 to TRBJ2-7; no definite D call. The DNA end is a closer match to TRBJ2-1, so the J assignment may be wrong. Germline V gene data show CDR1 as MNHEY and CDR2 as SMNVEV (reference sequence). The CDR3 totals 13 residues. CDR3 sequence (DNA): TGTGCCAGCAGTCTCATCCCGACTGAGGAGCAGTTCTTC. Protein product: CASSLIPTEEQFF.

Ten or more counts support this clone. The chain is built from TRBV6-4 and TRBJ1-2; D remains ambiguous. Germline V gene data show CDR1 as MRHNA and CDR2 as SNTAGT. The V and J ends lost 4 bases and 4 bases respectively, with 13 bases between them. This CDR3 has 14 amino acids. The CDR3 nucleotides are TGTGCCAGCAGTGCAGGCACAGAATCCTATGGCTACACCTTC. Protein product: CASSAGTESYGYTF.

The rearrangement uses TRBV28 and TRBJ2-5; D uncertain. The germline V and J ends were trimmed by 1 base and 0 bases, with 3 bases remaining between them. The length of the CDR3 is 13 residues. Germline CDR1 MDHEN, CDR2 SYDVKM. The CDR3 DNA reads TGTGCCAGCAGTTTATATAACCAAGAGACCCAGTACTTC. The encoded protein is CASSLYNQETQYF.

The chain has TRBV6-1 and TRBJ1-5; 9 nucleotides line up with TRBD1. The V gene's germline CDR1 is MNHNS and CDR2 SASEGT. The CDR3 is 15 residues long. V gave up 6 bases and J gave up 1 base; unmatched junction bases: 4. In DNA, the CDR3 is TGTGCCAGCAGATACAGGGGGCCGAGCAATCAGCCCCAGCATTTT. Its translation is CASRYRGPSNQPQHF.

This clone appeared a single time. V gene TRBV25-1 combines with J gene TRBJ2-3, with D unresolved. The CDR3 runs 14 residues. The germline CDR1 and CDR2 sequences are MGHDK and SYGVNS. V lost 4 bases to trimming and J lost 0 bases, with 8 bases between them. The DNA of the CDR3 is TGTGCCAGCAGTGTTGCACAGAGCACAGATACGCAGTATTTT. The encoded protein is CASSVAQSTDTQYF. The whole variable domain, remainder taken from reference TRBV25-1 and TRBJ2-3, is EADIYQTPRYLVIGTGKKITLECSQTMGHDKMYWYQQDPGMELHLIHYSYGVNSTEKGDLSSESTVSRIRTEHFPLTLESARPSHTSQYLCASSVAQSTDTQYFGPGTRLTVL.

J is TRBJ2-1 and V is TRBV4-3; 7 positions agree with TRBD2. Looked up from germline, CDR1 is LGHNA and CDR2 is YSLEER. This CDR3 comprises 17 residues. Losses at the gene ends were 2 bases for V and 0 bases for J; bases not matched to a gene: 7. CDR3 in DNA: TGCGCCAGCAGCCAAACCTTGGGGGGGGGCTCCTACAATGAGCAGTTCTTC. Its protein is CASSQTLGGGSYNEQFF.

CDR3 nucleotide sequence: TGTGCCAGCAGCTTGAACCGGAACAGGGGTTGGTATAATGAAAAACTGTTTTTT. Amino acids: CASSLNRNRGWYNEKLFF. This rearrangement joins TRBV5-8 to TRBJ1-4; 7 bases agree with TRBD1. Germline V gene sequence: CDR1 SGHTS, CDR2 YDEGEE. The V gene end was trimmed by 1 base and the J gene end by 4 bases; junction bases not matched to a gene: 13. The length of the CDR3 is 18 residues.

The chain links TRBV10-3 to TRBJ1-4; a weak D match, TRBD1 (5 bases). The CDR3 consists of 17 residues. V was shortened by 0 bases and J by 4 bases, with 15 bases between the two germline ends. The germline V gene encodes CDR1 ENHRY and CDR2 SYGVKD. The CDR3 nucleotides are TGTGCCATCAGTGAGTCGCCCCCCGCGACAGTTAATGAAAAACTGTTTTTT. It yields the protein CAISESPPATVNEKLFF.

V is TRBV19 and J is TRBJ2-5; TRBD2 is a possible D gene (6 bases). V gave up 1 base and J gave up 3 bases, with 12 bases separating them. The CDR3 contains 15 residues. CDR1 LNHDA and CDR2 SQIVND come from the germline V gene (reference sequence). CDR3 nucleotides: TGTGCCAGTAGTATAGTTTTCCGGGAGAAAGAGACCCAGTACTTC. This translates into CASSIVFREKETQYF.

The gene calls are TRBV7-7 and TRBJ1-6; maybe TRBD1 (5 bases). There are 13 residues in the CDR3. The germline gives CDR1 SSHAT, CDR2 FNYEAQ (reference sequence). Trimming stripped 3 bases from V and 11 bases from J, with 11 bases between. The CDR3 DNA sequence: TGTGCCAGCAGCTTTGGGGCAGCTACACCCCTCCACTTT. Protein sequence: CASSFGAATPLHF.

The chain couples TRBV7-9 to TRBJ1-2; tentatively, D is TRBD1 (6 bases). Trimming cost V 5 bases and J 8 bases, with 24 bases left between them. The CDR3 is 16 amino acids. Germline values: CDR1 SEHNR, CDR2 FQNEAQ (reference sequence). CDR3 amino acids: CASSLMPNAGADGYTF. In DNA form, the CDR3 reads TGTGCCAGCAGCCTTATGCCCAATGCGGGGGCGGACGGCTACACCTTC.

The chain employs TRBV4-3 and TRBJ1-1; TRBD1 matches at 8 bases. Germline loops: CDR1 LGHNA, CDR2 YSLEER. The ends lost 4 bases at V and 5 bases at J; junction bases unmatched: 3. The CDR3 has 13 residues. This CDR3 is CASSPTGGTEAFF. DNA for the CDR3: TGCGCCAGCAGCCCTACAGGGGGTACTGAAGCTTTCTTT.

This clone has a handful of counts. The chain uses TRBV9 and TRBJ2-2; tentatively, D is TRBD2 (6 bases). Trimming took 5 bases from V and 1 from J, leaving 12 bases between them. From germline, CDR1 is SGDLS and CDR2 YYNGEE. The CDR3 is 15 residues long. CDR3 residues: CASSGDSWNTGELFF. The CDR3 bases are TGTGCCAGCAGTGGGGACTCCTGGAACACCGGGGAGCTGTTTTTT. Supplemented by reference TRBV9 and TRBJ2-2, the full variable domain reads DSGVTQTPKHLITATGQRVTLRCSPRSGDLSVYWYQQSLDQGLQFLIQYYNGEERAKGNILERFSAQQFPDLHSELNLSSLELGDSALYFCASSGDSWNTGELFFGEGSRLTVL.

V and J are TRBV9 and TRBJ2-7, with 8 bases lining up with TRBD1. V shed 3 bases and J 5 bases; nucleotides not matched to a gene: 4. CDR1 SGDLS and CDR2 YYNGEE come from the germline V gene. CDR3 length: 13 residues. DNA for the CDR3: TGTGCCAGCAGCGGGACAGGGCGGGACGAGCAGTACTTC. Its protein product is CASSGTGRDEQYF.

The J gene is TRBJ2-5, the V gene TRBV19, with D possibly matching TRBD1 (6 bases). Deletions cut 3 bases from V and 0 bases from J, with 8 bases between. Germline loops: CDR1 LNHDA, CDR2 SQIVND (reference sequence). This CDR3 region has 14 residues. The CDR3 sequence: CASSINRDQETQYF. The CDR3 coding sequence is TGTGCCAGTAGTATCAACAGGGACCAAGAGACCCAGTACTTC. The whole variable domain, remainder taken from reference TRBV19 and TRBJ2-5, is DGGITQSPKYLFRKEGQNVTLSCEQNLNHDAMYWYRQDPGQGLRLIYYSQIVNDFQKGDIAEGYSVSREKKESFPLTVTSAQKNPTAFYLCASSINRDQETQYFGPGTRLLVL.

This clone occurred a few times. The genes are TRBV4-2 and TRBJ1-4; D gene uncertain. The CDR3 sequence is 15 residues long. Germline V gene data show CDR1 as LGHNA and CDR2 as YNFKEQ. The V gene lost 1 base and the J gene lost 4 bases, with 10 bases spanning the gap. CDR3 protein: CASSQVGVVNEKLFF. DNA for the CDR3: TGTGCCAGCAGCCAAGTCGGGGTGGTTAATGAAAAACTGTTTTTT.

The rearrangement uses TRBV19 and TRBJ1-6, with D unclear. Germline-derived CDR1 and CDR2 are LNHDA and SQIVND (reference sequence). Trimming shortened V by 1 base and J by 7 bases, and 14 bases separated the two germline ends. This CDR3 comprises 16 residues. The CDR3: CASSIVPAPGNSPLHF. CDR3 bases: TGTGCCAGTAGTATAGTTCCCGCGCCAGGCAATTCACCCCTCCACTTT. The full variable domain, rest sourced from reference TRBV19 and TRBJ1-6, is DGGITQSPKYLFRKEGQNVTLSCEQNLNHDAMYWYRQDPGQGLRLIYYSQIVNDFQKGDIAEGYSVSREKKESFPLTVTSAQKNPTAFYLCASSIVPAPGNSPLHFGNGTRLTVT.

The chain is built from TRBV5-1 and TRBJ2-7; 10 bases are shared with TRBD2. Trimming removed 4 bases from V and 5 bases from J; junction bases left unmatched: 12. The CDR3 has 16 amino acids. Per the germline V gene, CDR1 is SGHRS and CDR2 is YFSETQ. The CDR3 DNA reads as TGCGCCAGCAGCCCTGAGGGGACTAGCGATATGGACGAGCAGTACTTC. Its translation is CASSPEGTSDMDEQYF.

The rearrangement links TRBV19 to TRBJ2-1; 13 nucleotides align to TRBD2. Germline-derived CDR1 and CDR2 are LNHDA and SQIVND (reference sequence). V lost 5 bases and J lost 4; bases outside the gene matches: 11. This CDR3 spans 18 amino acids. The CDR3 DNA reads as TGTGCCAGTAGTGATCGAGGGACTAGCGGGGCACGTTACAATGAGCAGTTCTTC. Its translation: CASSDRGTSGARYNEQFF.

The gene calls are TRBV27 and TRBJ2-2; D is undetermined. Trimming removed 6 bases at V and 6 bases at J, with 5 bases between. The CDR3 loop spans 11 amino acids. Germline V lookup: CDR1 MNHEY, CDR2 SMNVEV (reference sequence). DNA for the CDR3: TGTGCCAGCAGCGTCTCCGGGGAGCTGTTTTTT. Protein sequence: CASSVSGELFF.

Only a few counts were recorded for this clone. This chain uses TRBV29-1 with TRBJ1-2, with D maybe TRBD1 (6 bases). The CDR3 covers 14 residues. Germline CDR1 and CDR2: SQVTM and ANQGSEA. V lost 1 base to trimming and J lost 3 bases, with 12 bases between them. CDR3 region: CSVEVSGADYGYTF. Written as DNA, the CDR3 is TGCAGCGTTGAAGTTTCAGGGGCCGACTATGGCTACACCTTC.

The rearrangement joins TRBV19 to TRBJ2-1; D perhaps matches TRBD2 (5 bases). The CDR3 consists of 15 residues. Germline CDR1 and CDR2: LNHDA and SQIVND (reference sequence). Trimming stripped 3 bases from V and 2 bases from J, with 11 bases between. CDR3 nucleotides: TGTGCCAGTAGTATGATGGGAGACACCTACAATGAGCAGTTCTTC. Translation: CASSMMGDTYNEQFF.

The chain uses TRBV7-3 and TRBJ2-1, with 14 bases matching TRBD2. Germline loops: CDR1 SGHTA, CDR2 FQGTGA. With 0 bases clipped from V and 7 bases from J, the junction kept 11 bases outside the gene matches. This CDR3 spans 19 amino acids. The CDR3 DNA is TGTGCCAGCAGCTTAACGGGTAGGACTAGCGGGAGGTTAAGGAATGAGCAGTTCTTC. This codes for CASSLTGRTSGRLRNEQFF.

This rearrangement joins TRBV4-3 to TRBJ2-2; 7 bases are a match to TRBD2. The germline V gene has CDR1 LGHNA and CDR2 YSLEER. CDR3 length: 16 amino acids. The V segment lost 0 bases and the J segment 4 bases; nucleotides outside the gene matches: 5. The CDR3 region has the DNA TGCGCCAGCAGCCAAGATCGGGGGGTATCCACCGGGGAGCTGTTTTTT. It is translated as CASSQDRGVSTGELFF.